This T cell receptor beta chain was found in a study of shared clonotypes between healthy human individuals. CDR1 and CDR2 (germline): SGHTA, FQGTGA. The V gene lost 5 bases and the J gene lost 7 bases, with 17 bases spanning the gap. The CDR3 length is 14 residues. The study, taken as a whole, reports: The study generally estimated greater richness for naive than memory subsets.

Some clones are missing from TCRdb's copy, which holds only in-frame ones; the method was immunoSEQ multiplex PCR. The sample has about 2.3 million clones, approximately 93% seen once. A single count supports this clone. Its antigen is unidentified. This clonotype originated in a man between 18 and 35 years old in good health. Some clones in this sample may be carry-over from other donors' samples. The sample taken for sequencing was naive CD4+ T cells from PBMCs. The subset: CD45RA+ positively selected. The V call is TRBV7-3, the J call TRBJ1-1, with a tentative D call TRBD1 (5 bases). The CDR3 DNA is TGTGCCAGCAGCCCACTGTTGGGGGTGGGTGAAGCTTTCTTT. It is translated as CASSPLLGVGEAFF.